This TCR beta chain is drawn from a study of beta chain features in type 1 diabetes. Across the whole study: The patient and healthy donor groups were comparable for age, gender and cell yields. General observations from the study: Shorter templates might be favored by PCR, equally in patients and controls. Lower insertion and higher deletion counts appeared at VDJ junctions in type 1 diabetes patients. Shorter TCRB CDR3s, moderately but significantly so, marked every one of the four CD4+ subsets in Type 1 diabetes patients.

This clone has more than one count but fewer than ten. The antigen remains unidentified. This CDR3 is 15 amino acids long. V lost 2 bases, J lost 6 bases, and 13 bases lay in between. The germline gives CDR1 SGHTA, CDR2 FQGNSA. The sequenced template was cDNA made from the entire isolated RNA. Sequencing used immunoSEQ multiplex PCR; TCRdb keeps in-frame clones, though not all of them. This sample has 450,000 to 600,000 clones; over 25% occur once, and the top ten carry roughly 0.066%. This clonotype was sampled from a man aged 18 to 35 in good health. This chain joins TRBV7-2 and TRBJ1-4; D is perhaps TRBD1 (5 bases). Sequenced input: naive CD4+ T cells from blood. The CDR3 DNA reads TGTGCCAGCAGCTTATCTCGGGGGGATTATGAAAAACTGTTTTTT. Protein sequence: CASSLSRGDYEKLFF. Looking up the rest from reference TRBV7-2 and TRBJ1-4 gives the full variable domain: GAGVSQSPSNKVTEKGKDVELRCDPISGHTALYWYRQSLGQGLEFLIYFQGNSAPDKSGLPSDRFSAERTGGSVSTLTIQRTQQEDSAVYLCASSLSRGDYEKLFFGSGTQLSVL.